Below are 6 T cell receptor beta chains sequenced from a single sample in a study of blood T cells in healthy people across ages. With a J-beta primer mix and a sample-barcoded 5' primer, a second PCR ran 7 to 11 cycles. TCRdb ran MiXCR on the 5' RACE reads and lists one entry per CDR3 protein. The data contain fewer than 750,000 distinct CDR3 sequences, more than 45% of them singletons. Specimen: blood. The receptors shown here come from a man at least 80 years old in good health.

About this clonotype: A junction boundary mismatches the germline segment, possibly from a read error. The rearrangement uses TRBV20-1 and TRBJ1-2; no clear D gene. This CDR3 has 12 amino acids. CDR1 and CDR2 from the germline V gene are DFQATT and SNEGSKA (reference sequence). This CDR3 reads CSARPPEEGYIF. DNA for the CDR3: TGCAGTGCTAGGCCACCCGAGGAAGGCTACATCTTC.

This clonotype was picked up a small number of times. The chain links TRBV28 to TRBJ2-5; a weak D match, TRBD1 (6 bases). The CDR3 sequence is 11 residues long. Germline assignment: CDR1 MDHEN and CDR2 SYDVKM. The germline V and J ends were trimmed by 2 bases and 11 bases, with 9 bases remaining between them. The CDR3 DNA is TGTGCCAGCAGTTTAAGGCAGGGGCAGTACTTC. It is translated as CASSLRQGQYF.

This chain uses TRBV7-9 with TRBJ2-1, with D possibly matching TRBD2 (5 bases). With the DNA end fitting TRBJ2-7 better, the J assignment may be wrong. CDR1 and CDR2 (germline): SEHNR, FQNEAQ (reference sequence). CDR3 length: 15 residues. The CDR3 DNA reads as TGTGCCAGCAGCACCCCAGCTAGCTCCTACAATGAGCAGTACTTC. Its protein is CASSTPASSYNEQYF.

A remark on this clonotype: The junction and the germline gene differ at one end; a read error may be behind it. J is TRBJ2-7 and V is TRBV4-3; the D is unclear. The CDR3 runs 16 residues. Germline loops: CDR1 LGHNA, CDR2 YSLEER. In nucleotides, the CDR3 is TGCACCAGCAGCCCCGCTCCGGCCCAAGGGTCCTACGAGCAGTACTTC. Protein: CTSSPAPAQGSYEQYF.

This clonotype was counted a few times. The V call is TRBV9, the J call TRBJ2-5; D possibly uses TRBD1 or TRBD2 (5 bases each). The germline V and J ends were trimmed by 2 bases and 2 bases, with 10 bases remaining between them. Germline V gives CDR1 SGDLS, CDR2 YYNGEE. The CDR3 runs to 14 residues. Here the CDR3 DNA reads TGTGCCAGCAGCGTCACCGGGGCGCAAGAGACCCAGTACTTC. Its translation: CASSVTGAQETQYF. Together with reference TRBV9 and TRBJ2-5, the CDR3 gives the full variable domain: DSGVTQTPKHLITATGQRVTLRCSPRSGDLSVYWYQQSLDQGLQFLIQYYNGEERAKGNILERFSAQQFPDLHSELNLSSLELGDSALYFCASSVTGAQETQYFGPGTRLLVL.

The V and J genes are TRBV20-1 and TRBJ1-6; 12 nucleotides line up with TRBD1. The CDR3 is made up of 15 amino acids. V lost 5 bases to trimming and J lost 10 bases; unmatched junction nucleotides: 9. The germline CDR1 and CDR2 sequences are DFQATT and SNEGSKA (reference sequence). The CDR3 is CSAPPGQGARSPLHF. CDR3 sequence (DNA): TGCAGTGCTCCCCCGGGACAGGGGGCTCGATCACCCCTCCACTTT.